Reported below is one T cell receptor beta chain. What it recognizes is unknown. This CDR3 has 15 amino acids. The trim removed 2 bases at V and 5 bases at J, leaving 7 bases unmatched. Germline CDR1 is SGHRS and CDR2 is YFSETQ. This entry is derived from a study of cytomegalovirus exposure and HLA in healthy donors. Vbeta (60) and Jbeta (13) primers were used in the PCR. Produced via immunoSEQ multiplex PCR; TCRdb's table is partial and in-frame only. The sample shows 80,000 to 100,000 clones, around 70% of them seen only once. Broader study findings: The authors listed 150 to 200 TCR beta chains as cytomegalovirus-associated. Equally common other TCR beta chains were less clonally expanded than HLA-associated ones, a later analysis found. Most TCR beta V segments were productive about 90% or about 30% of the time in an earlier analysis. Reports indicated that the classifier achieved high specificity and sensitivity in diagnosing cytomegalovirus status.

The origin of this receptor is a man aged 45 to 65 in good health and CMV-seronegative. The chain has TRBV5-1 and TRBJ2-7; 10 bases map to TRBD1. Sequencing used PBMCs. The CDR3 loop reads CASSFRGQGGNEQYF. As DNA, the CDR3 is TGCGCCAGCAGCTTCCGAGGACAGGGGGGGAACGAGCAGTACTTC.